Reported below is one T cell receptor beta chain. The data derive from a study of T cells in Graves' hyperthyroidism and ophthalmopathy. Amplification of TCR beta CDR3 regions was performed using RNA transcripts as template. RT-PCR in the first round (using the HTBI primer set) targeted the TCR CDR3. MiXCR was run by TCRdb on the multiplex PCR reads, yielding one entry per CDR3 protein. Altogether 600,000 or so distinct CDR3 sequences are present, 46% being singletons, with the ten largest covering approximately 8.2%. Germline loops: CDR1 WSHSY, CDR2 SAAADI. The length of the CDR3 is 12 residues. The ends were cut back, 8 bases at V and 2 bases at J, with 9 bases in the middle.

The sequencing input was peripheral blood or thyroid tissue (not recorded which). The gene calls are TRBV10-2 and TRBJ2-5; D is uncertain. This sequence originates from a young woman with Graves' hyperthyroidism. CDR3 residues: CASLGQQETQYF. Here the CDR3 DNA reads TGCGCCAGCTTAGGGCAGCAAGAGACCCAGTACTTC.